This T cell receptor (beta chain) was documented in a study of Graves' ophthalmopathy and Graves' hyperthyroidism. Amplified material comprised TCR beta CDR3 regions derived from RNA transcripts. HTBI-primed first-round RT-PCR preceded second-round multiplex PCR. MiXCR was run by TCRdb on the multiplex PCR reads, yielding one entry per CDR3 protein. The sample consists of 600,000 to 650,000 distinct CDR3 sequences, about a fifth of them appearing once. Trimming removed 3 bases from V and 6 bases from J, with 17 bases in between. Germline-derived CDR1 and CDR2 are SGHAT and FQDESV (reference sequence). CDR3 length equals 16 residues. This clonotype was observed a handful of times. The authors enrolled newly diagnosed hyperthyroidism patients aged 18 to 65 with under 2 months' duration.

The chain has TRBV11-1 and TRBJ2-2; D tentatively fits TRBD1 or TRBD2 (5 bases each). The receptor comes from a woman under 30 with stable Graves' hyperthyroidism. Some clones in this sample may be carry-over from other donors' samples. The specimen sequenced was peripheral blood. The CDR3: CASSFSLGTRPGELFF. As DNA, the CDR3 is TGTGCCAGCAGCTTCAGTTTAGGGACGAGGCCCGGGGAGCTGTTTTTT.